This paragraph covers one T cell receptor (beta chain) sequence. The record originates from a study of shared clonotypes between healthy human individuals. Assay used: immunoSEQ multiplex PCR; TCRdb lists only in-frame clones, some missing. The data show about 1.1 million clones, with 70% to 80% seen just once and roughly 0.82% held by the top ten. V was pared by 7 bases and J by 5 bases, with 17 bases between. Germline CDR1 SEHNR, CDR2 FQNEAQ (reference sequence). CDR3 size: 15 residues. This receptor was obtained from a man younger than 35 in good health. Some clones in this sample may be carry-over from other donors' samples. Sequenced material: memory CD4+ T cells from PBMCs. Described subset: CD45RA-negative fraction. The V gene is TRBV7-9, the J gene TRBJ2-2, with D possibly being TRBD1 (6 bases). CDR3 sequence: CASTLRDIGTGELFF. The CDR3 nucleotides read TGTGCCAGCACCCTACGGGACATCGGGACCGGGGAGCTGTTTTTT.